This entry lists 11 T cell receptor beta chains sequenced from one sample in a study of OX40 agonist ivuxolimab in advanced cancers. The data were produced by immunoSEQ multiplex PCR, yet TCRdb's version contains in-frame clones alone and is incomplete. The repertoire has some 49,000 clones, around 84% of them found once; the top ten carry about a fifth. The starting material was CD4+ or CD8+ T cells sorted from blood, obtained in a trial of the OX40 agonist ivuxolimab. All receptors derive from an adult with an advanced solid tumor such as melanoma, head and neck, liver or kidney cancer.

This chain uses TRBV4-3 with TRBJ2-2; the D gene is possibly TRBD2 (7 bases). V was trimmed by 3 bases and J by 4 bases, leaving 18 bases between them. The CDR3 runs 17 residues. Germline V lookup: CDR1 LGHNA, CDR2 YSLEER. The chain's CDR3 is CASSQAPGGASTGELFF. The CDR3 DNA reads TGCGCCAGCAGCCAGGCCCCTGGGGGGGCGAGCACCGGGGAGCTGTTTTTT.

The CDR3 region is CASSLSGSPSDTEAFF. The DNA for the CDR3 is TGTGCCAGCAGTTTATCCGGGTCCCCCTCGGACACTGAAGCTTTCTTT. The V gene is TRBV27, the J gene TRBJ1-1, with unresolved D. Trimming shortened V by 0 bases and J by 3 bases, and 14 bases separated the two germline ends. In germline, CDR1 is MNHEY, CDR2 SMNVEV (reference sequence). The CDR3 sequence is 16 residues long.

The V call is TRBV11-2, the J call TRBJ1-2; 8 bases map to TRBD1. This CDR3 contains 16 residues. Germline values: CDR1 SGHAT, CDR2 FQNNGV. V was clipped by 2 bases and J by 5 bases; unmatched bases: 10. The chain's CDR3 is CASSLWSRGRQYGYTF. CDR3 nucleotides: TGTGCCAGCAGCTTATGGTCCAGGGGGCGCCAATATGGCTACACCTTC. The whole variable domain, filled in from reference TRBV11-2 and TRBJ1-2, reads EAGVAQSPRYKIIEKRQSVAFWCNPISGHATLYWYQQILGQGPKLLIQFQNNGVVDDSQLPKDRFSAERLKGVDSTLKIQPAKLEDSAVYLCASSLWSRGRQYGYTFGSGTRLTVV.

The V gene is TRBV27, the J gene TRBJ2-7; D might be TRBD2 (5 bases). Germline V CDR1 and CDR2: MNHEY, SMNVEV (reference sequence). Trimming pared 2 bases from V and 6 bases from J, leaving 11 bases between. This CDR3 has 13 amino acids. The CDR3 loop reads CASSLVEGSEQYV. CDR3 sequence (DNA): TGTGCCAGCAGTTTAGTTGAGGGTAGCGAGCAGTACGTC.

This chain uses TRBV9 with TRBJ1-1, with 11 bases aligning to TRBD1. CDR3 length: 14 amino acids. After removal of 3 bases from V and 4 bases from J, the junction contained 2 bases not matched to a gene. Germline CDR1 and CDR2: SGDLS and YYNGEE. CDR3 bases: TGTGCCAGCAGCGAAGGGACAGGGGGCACTGAAGCTTTCTTT. This sequence encodes CASSEGTGGTEAFF.

The V call is TRBV28, the J call TRBJ1-1; possible D gene TRBD1, 5 bases. Germline V gene lookup returns CDR1 MDHEN and CDR2 SYDVKM. This CDR3 comprises 16 residues. Between the trimmed V and J ends, which lost 7 bases and 6 bases, there was a span of 24 bases. Here the CDR3 DNA reads TGTGCCAGCACTCCAGCGGCCGGGGAGGGGTGGGCTGAAGCTTTCTTT. This gives the protein CASTPAAGEGWAEAFF.

CDR3 bases: TGTGCCAGCAGCTTATGGGGGAATGAAAAACTGTTTTTT. Amino acids: CASSLWGNEKLFF. The V gene is TRBV11-2, the J gene TRBJ1-4, with D maybe TRBD1 (5 bases). V lost 2 bases to trimming and J lost 5 bases, with 6 bases between them. The CDR3 runs to 13 residues. Germline CDR1 SGHAT, CDR2 FQNNGV.

V is TRBV6-1 and J is TRBJ2-2; D remains ambiguous. Trimming cost V 4 bases and J 1 base, with 4 bases left between them. CDR1 is MNHNS and CDR2 is SASEGT in the germline V gene. This CDR3 spans 13 amino acids. This CDR3 is CASSGGNTGELFF. The CDR3 DNA reads TGTGCCAGCAGTGGTGGGAACACCGGGGAGCTGTTTTTT.

The chain is built from TRBV6-5 and TRBJ2-7; a weak D match, TRBD1 (5 bases). This CDR3 has 14 amino acids. V lost 2 bases and J 0 bases, leaving 8 bases between the germline ends. From germline, CDR1 is MNHEY and CDR2 SVGAGI. This CDR3 is CASSYRGSSYEQYF. The DNA for the CDR3 is TGTGCCAGCAGTTACAGGGGAAGCTCCTACGAGCAGTACTTC.

The chain uses TRBV7-6 and TRBJ2-7, with 9 bases aligning to TRBD1. The junction had 14 bases not matched to a gene; V was cut back by 5 bases and J by 3 bases. Germline V gives CDR1 SGHVS, CDR2 FNYEAQ. The CDR3 consists of 17 residues. The CDR3 loop reads CASSGRQGESKNYEQYF. The CDR3 bases are TGTGCCAGCAGCGGAAGACAGGGGGAGAGTAAAAACTACGAGCAGTACTTC. Looking up the rest from reference TRBV7-6 and TRBJ2-7 gives the full variable domain: GAGVSQSPRYKVTKRGQDVALRCDPISGHVSLYWYRQALGQGPEFLTYFNYEAQQDKSGLPNDRFSAERPEGSISTLTIQRTEQRDSAMYRCASSGRQGESKNYEQYFGPGTRLTVT.

This clone was seen just once. V usage is TRBV4-2 and J usage is TRBJ1-2; D is perhaps TRBD1 (5 bases). The germline V gene encodes CDR1 LGHNA and CDR2 YNFKEQ. The V end was cut by 2 bases, the J end by 9 bases, with 22 bases between. There are 16 residues in the CDR3. This CDR3 reads CASSQRPGLRTMRYTF. The CDR3 DNA reads TGTGCCAGCAGCCAACGACCGGGACTGAGAACTATGCGCTACACCTTC.